The 5 T cell receptor beta chains in this list originate from one sample, sequenced in a study of spatial heterogeneity in lung cancer. Study-level findings and limits: Mutation counts in tumors were tracked by counts of expanded intratumoral alpha and beta TCRs.

TCRdb recomputed calls from the 5' RACE reads with MiXCR, one row per CDR3 protein. The sample lists 7,000 to 8,000 distinct CDR3 sequences; over 8% were seen once. Indicated time point: sample taken at primary tumor resection. The antigens of these receptors remain unknown. The sequences come from lung tumor tissue, collected at surgery. Receptors originate from a male donor with early-stage non-small cell lung cancer.

This clonotype is categorized as medium-sized. CDR3 in amino acids: CASSIGTDGQPQHF. The CDR3 DNA reads TGTGCCAGTAGTATCGGGACAGATGGTCAGCCCCAGCATTTT. The chain joins TRBV19 to TRBJ1-5; 7 bases agree with TRBD1. The CDR3 runs to 14 residues. V was pared by 3 bases and J by 6 bases, with 5 bases of the junction left unmatched. The germline gives CDR1 LNHDA, CDR2 SQIVND (reference sequence).

Note on this clonotype: A read error may produce the germline difference seen at one junction end. The chain carries TRBV14 and TRBJ1-1; tentatively, D is TRBD1 (5 bases). This CDR3 spans 13 amino acids. CDR1 is SGHDN and CDR2 is FVKESK in the germline V gene. The CDR3 region is CANSQEGPSQAFF. DNA for the CDR3: TGTGCCAACAGCCAAGAGGGGCCTAGCCAAGCTTTCTTT. Based on the CDR3 plus reference TRBV14 and TRBJ1-1, the full variable domain is EAGVTQFPSHSVIEKGQTVTLRCDPISGHDNLYWYRRVMGKEIKFLLHFVKESKQDESGMPNNRFLAERTGGTYSTLKVQPAELEDSGVYFCANSQEGPSQAFFGQGTRLTVV.

This clonotype was counted at least ten times. The rearrangement links TRBV5-4 to TRBJ2-1; 16 bases align to TRBD2. V lost 4 bases and J lost 7; bases outside the gene matches: 8. The germline V gene has CDR1 SGHNT and CDR2 YYREEE (reference sequence). The CDR3 spans 17 residues. The CDR3 DNA reads TGTGCCAGCAGCCCGGGACTAGCGGGAGGGCGCGGTAATGAGCAGTTCTTC. It encodes CASSPGLAGGRGNEQFF.

This clonotype counts as medium-sized. The J gene is TRBJ2-7, the V gene TRBV3-1; D not resolved. Germline CDR1 is LGHDT and CDR2 is YNNKEL (reference sequence). Trimming removed 3 bases from V and 2 bases from J, with 23 bases in between. The CDR3 loop spans 18 amino acids. CDR3 sequence (DNA): TGTGCCAGCAGCCAGTCCCGGTACTCCCGATCCAGCGCCTACGAGCAGTACTTC. This gives the protein CASSQSRYSRSSAYEQYF.

By share of the sample, this clonotype is medium-sized. For the CDR3, the DNA is TGTGCCAGCAGCTTCAGGGAGGGGGGCACTGAAGCTTTCTTT. It is translated as CASSFREGGTEAFF. The chain links TRBV7-2 to TRBJ1-1; D possibly corresponds to TRBD1 (6 bases). The length of the CDR3 is 14 residues. Trimming took 3 bases from V and 4 from J, leaving 12 bases between them. Germline CDR1 reads SGHTA; CDR2 reads FQGNSA.